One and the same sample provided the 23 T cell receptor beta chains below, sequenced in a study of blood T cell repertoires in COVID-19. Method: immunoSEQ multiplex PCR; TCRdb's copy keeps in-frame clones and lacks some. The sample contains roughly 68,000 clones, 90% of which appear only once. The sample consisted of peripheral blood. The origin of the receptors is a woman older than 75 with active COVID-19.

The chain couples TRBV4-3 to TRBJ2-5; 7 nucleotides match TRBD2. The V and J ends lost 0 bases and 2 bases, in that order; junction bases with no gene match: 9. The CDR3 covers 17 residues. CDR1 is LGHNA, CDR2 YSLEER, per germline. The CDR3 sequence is CASSQDRASGTQETQYF. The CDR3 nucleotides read TGCGCCAGCAGCCAAGATCGTGCTAGCGGTACTCAAGAGACCCAGTACTTC.

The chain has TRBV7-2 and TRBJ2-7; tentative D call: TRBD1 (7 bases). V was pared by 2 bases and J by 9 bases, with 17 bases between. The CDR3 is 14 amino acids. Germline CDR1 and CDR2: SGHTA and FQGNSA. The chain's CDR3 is CASSLMARGERQYF. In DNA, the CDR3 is TGTGCCAGCAGCTTAATGGCCAGGGGGGAGCGGCAGTACTTC.

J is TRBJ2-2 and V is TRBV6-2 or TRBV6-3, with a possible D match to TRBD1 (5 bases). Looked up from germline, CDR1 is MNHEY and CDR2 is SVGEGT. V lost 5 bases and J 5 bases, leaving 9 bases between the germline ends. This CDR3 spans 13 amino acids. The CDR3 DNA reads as TGTGCCAGCAGTCCACAGGTTACCGGGGAGCTGTTTTTT. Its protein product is CASSPQVTGELFF.

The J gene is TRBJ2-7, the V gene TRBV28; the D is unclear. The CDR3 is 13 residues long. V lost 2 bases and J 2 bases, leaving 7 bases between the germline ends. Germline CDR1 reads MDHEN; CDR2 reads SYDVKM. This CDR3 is CASSLGVTYEQYF. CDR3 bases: TGTGCCAGCAGTTTAGGAGTAACCTACGAGCAGTACTTC.

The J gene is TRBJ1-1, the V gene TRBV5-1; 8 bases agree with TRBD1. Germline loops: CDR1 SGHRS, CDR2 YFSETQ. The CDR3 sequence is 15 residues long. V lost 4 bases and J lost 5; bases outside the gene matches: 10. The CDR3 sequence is CASSLRTGPGTEAFF. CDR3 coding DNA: TGCGCCAGCAGCCTACGGACAGGGCCAGGGACTGAAGCTTTCTTT.

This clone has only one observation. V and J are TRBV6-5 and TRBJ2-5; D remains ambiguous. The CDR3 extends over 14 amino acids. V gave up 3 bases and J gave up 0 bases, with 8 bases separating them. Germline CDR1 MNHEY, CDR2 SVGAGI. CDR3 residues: CASSYSGYQETQYF. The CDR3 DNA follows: TGTGCCAGCAGTTATTCCGGGTACCAAGAGACCCAGTACTTC.

The CDR3: CASSEHFPGQGDYEQYF. The CDR3 DNA reads TGTGCCAGCAGCGAACACTTCCCGGGACAGGGTGACTACGAGCAGTACTTC. The J gene is TRBJ2-7, the V gene TRBV5-4, with 9 bases identical to TRBD1. Germline CDR1 SGHNT, CDR2 YYREEE (reference sequence). V trimming: 4 bases; J trimming: 3 bases; junction bases outside the gene matches: 14. CDR3 length equals 17 residues.

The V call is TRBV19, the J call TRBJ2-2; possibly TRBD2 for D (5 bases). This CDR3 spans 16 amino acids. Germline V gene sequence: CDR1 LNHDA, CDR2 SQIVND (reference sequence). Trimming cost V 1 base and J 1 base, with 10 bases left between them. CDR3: CASSIAAELNTGELFF. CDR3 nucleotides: TGTGCCAGTAGTATAGCAGCGGAGTTGAACACCGGGGAGCTGTTTTTT. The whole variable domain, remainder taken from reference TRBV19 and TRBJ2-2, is DGGITQSPKYLFRKEGQNVTLSCEQNLNHDAMYWYRQDPGQGLRLIYYSQIVNDFQKGDIAEGYSVSREKKESFPLTVTSAQKNPTAFYLCASSIAAELNTGELFFGEGSRLTVL.

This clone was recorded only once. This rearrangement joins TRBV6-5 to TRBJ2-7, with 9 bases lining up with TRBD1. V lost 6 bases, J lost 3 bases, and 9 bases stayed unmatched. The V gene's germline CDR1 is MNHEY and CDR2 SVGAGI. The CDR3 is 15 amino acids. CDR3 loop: CASRRTGTGHYEQYF. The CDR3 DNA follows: TGTGCCAGCAGGCGCACTGGGACAGGGCACTACGAGCAGTACTTC.

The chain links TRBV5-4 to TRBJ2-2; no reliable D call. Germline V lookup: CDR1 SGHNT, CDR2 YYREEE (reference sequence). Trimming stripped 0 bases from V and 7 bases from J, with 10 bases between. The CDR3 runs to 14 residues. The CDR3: CASSLDDSHGELFF. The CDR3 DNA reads TGTGCCAGCAGCTTGGACGATTCACACGGGGAGCTGTTTTTT.

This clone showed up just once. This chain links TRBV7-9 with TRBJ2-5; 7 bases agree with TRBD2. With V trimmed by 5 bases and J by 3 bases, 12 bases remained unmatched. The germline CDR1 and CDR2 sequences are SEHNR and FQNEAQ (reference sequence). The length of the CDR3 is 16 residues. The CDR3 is CASSRLAPRKEETQYF. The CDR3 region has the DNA TGTGCCAGCAGCCGACTAGCCCCAAGGAAGGAAGAGACCCAGTACTTC. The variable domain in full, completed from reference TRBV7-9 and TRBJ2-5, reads DTGVSQNPRHKITKRGQNVTFRCDPISEHNRLYWYRQTLGQGPEFLTYFQNEAQLEKSRLLSDRFSAERPKGSFSTLEIQRTEQGDSAMYLCASSRLAPRKEETQYFGPGTRLLVL.

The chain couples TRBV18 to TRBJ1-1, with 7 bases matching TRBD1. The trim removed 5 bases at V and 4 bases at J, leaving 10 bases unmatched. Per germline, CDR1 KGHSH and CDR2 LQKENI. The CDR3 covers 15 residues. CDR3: CASSTRDRHSTEAFF. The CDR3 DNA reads TGTGCCAGCTCAACACGGGACAGACACTCCACTGAAGCTTTCTTT.

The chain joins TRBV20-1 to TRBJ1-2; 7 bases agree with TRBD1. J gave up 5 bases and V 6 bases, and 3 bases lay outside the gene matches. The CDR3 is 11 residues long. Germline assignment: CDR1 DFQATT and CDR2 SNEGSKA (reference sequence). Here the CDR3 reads CSAWDSYGYTF. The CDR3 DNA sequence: TGCAGTGCCTGGGACAGTTATGGCTACACCTTC.

The CDR3 sequence is CASSHDRASGANVLTF. The DNA for the CDR3 is TGTGCCAGCAGCCACGACAGGGCAAGTGGGGCCAACGTCCTGACTTTC. This rearrangement joins TRBV6-2 or TRBV6-3 to TRBJ2-6, with 7 bases that match TRBD1. V shed 6 bases, J shed 3 bases, and the junction held 8 bases outside the gene matches. There are 16 residues in the CDR3. Germline V gene data show CDR1 as MNHEY and CDR2 as SVGEGT.

As DNA, the CDR3 is TGTGCCAGCAGCTTCCCGACTAGCGGCCGCTCCTACAATGAGCAGTTCTTC. The encoded protein is CASSFPTSGRSYNEQFF. This chain uses TRBV7-9 with TRBJ2-1; 9 nucleotides align to TRBD2. Germline CDR1 is SEHNR and CDR2 is FQNEAQ (reference sequence). The CDR3 is 17 residues long. The J segment lost 0 bases and the V segment lost 3 bases, leaving 6 bases of the junction unmatched. Filled out from reference TRBV7-9 and TRBJ2-1, the complete variable domain reads DTGVSQNPRHKITKRGQNVTFRCDPISEHNRLYWYRQTLGQGPEFLTYFQNEAQLEKSRLLSDRFSAERPKGSFSTLEIQRTEQGDSAMYLCASSFPTSGRSYNEQFFGPGTRLTVL.

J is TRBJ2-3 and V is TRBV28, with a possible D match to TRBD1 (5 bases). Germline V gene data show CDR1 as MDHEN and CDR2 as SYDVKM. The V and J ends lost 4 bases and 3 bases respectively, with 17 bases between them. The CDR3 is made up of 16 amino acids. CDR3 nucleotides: TGTGCCAGCAGTTCCTCTGGGGCGGAGAGGACAGATACGCAGTATTTT. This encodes CASSSSGAERTDTQYF.

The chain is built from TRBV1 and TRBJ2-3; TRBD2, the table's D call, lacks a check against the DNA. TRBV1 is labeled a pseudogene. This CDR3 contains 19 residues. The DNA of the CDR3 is TGCACCAGCAGCCAAGATCAGGGCGGGAGCGGTGTGGGCACAGATACGCAGTATTTT. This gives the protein CTSSQDQGGSGVGTDTQYF.

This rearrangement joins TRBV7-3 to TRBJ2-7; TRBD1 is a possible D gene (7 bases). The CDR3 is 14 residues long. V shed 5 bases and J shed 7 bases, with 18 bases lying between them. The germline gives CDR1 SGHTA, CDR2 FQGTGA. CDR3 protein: CASSPSGGPGEQYF. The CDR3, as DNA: TGTGCCAGCAGCCCGTCAGGGGGGCCCGGGGAGCAGTACTTC.

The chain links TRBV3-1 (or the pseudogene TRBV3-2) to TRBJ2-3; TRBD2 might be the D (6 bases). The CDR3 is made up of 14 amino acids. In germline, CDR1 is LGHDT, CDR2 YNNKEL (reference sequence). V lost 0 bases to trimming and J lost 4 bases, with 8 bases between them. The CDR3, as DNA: TGTGCCAGCAGCCAAGATTCTAGCGCAGATACGCAGTATTTT. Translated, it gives CASSQDSSADTQYF.

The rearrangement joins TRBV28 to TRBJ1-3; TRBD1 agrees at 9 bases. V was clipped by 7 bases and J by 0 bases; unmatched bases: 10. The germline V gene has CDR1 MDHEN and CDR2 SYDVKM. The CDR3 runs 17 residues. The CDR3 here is CASIHRDRVFSGNTIYF. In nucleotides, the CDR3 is TGTGCCAGCATCCATCGGGACAGGGTGTTCTCTGGAAACACCATATATTTT. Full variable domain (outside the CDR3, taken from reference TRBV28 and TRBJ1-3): DVKVTQSSRYLVKRTGEKVFLECVQDMDHENMFWYRQDPGLGLRLIYFSYDVKMKEKGDIPEGYSVSREKKERFSLILESASTNQTSMYLCASIHRDRVFSGNTIYFGEGSWLTVV.

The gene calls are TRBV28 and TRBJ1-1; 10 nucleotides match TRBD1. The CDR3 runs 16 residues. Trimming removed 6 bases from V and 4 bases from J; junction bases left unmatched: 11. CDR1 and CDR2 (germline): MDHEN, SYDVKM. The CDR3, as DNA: TGTGCCAGCAGCCCCAATCCAGGGACAGGGGCCACTGAAGCTTTCTTT. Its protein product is CASSPNPGTGATEAFF.

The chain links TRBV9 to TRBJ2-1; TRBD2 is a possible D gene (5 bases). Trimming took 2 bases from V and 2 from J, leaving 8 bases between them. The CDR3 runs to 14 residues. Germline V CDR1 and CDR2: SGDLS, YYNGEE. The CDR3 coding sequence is TGTGCCAGCAGCGTGACCGGGACCTACAATGAGCAGTTCTTC. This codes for CASSVTGTYNEQFF.

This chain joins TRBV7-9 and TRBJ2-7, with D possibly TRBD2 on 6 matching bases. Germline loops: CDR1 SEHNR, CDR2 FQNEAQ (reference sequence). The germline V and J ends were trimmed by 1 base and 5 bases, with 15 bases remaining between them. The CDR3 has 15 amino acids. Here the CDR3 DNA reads TGTGCCAGCAGCTTAGTACTAGCAAGGACCGACGAGCAGTACTTC. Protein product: CASSLVLARTDEQYF.